The 17 T cell receptor beta chains listed next were all sequenced from one sample in a study of OX40 agonist ivuxolimab in advanced cancers. The assay was immunoSEQ multiplex PCR, and TCRdb's table has in-frame clones only and misses some. This table has just over 14,000 clones, about 90% appearing once. The sample consisted of CD4+ or CD8+ T cells sorted from blood, taken in a trial of the OX40 agonist ivuxolimab. Receptors were obtained from an adult with an advanced solid tumor such as melanoma, head and neck, liver or kidney cancer.

V usage is TRBV28 and J usage is TRBJ2-3; perhaps TRBD2 as D (6 bases). V was cut by 6 bases and J by 0 bases, with 13 bases left in between. This CDR3 contains 15 residues. CDR1 MDHEN and CDR2 SYDVKM come from the germline V gene. CDR3 sequence (DNA): TGTGCCAGCAGCCTGCTCGGGAGCAGCACAGATACGCAGTATTTT. It specifies CASSLLGSSTDTQYF.

V is TRBV6-5 and J is TRBJ1-2; D remains ambiguous. The CDR3 loop spans 14 amino acids. V lost 0 bases to trimming and J lost 6 bases, with 11 bases between them. Germline V gene lookup returns CDR1 MNHEY and CDR2 SVGAGI. The CDR3 DNA sequence: TGTGCCAGCAGTTACTCTTCAGGCAAGGATGGCTACACCTTC. Encoded protein: CASSYSSGKDGYTF.

CDR3 nucleotides: TGCGCCAGCAGCCCTGACAGTGACACTGAAGCTTTCTTT. Residues: CASSPDSDTEAFF. This sequence joins TRBV5-1 and TRBJ1-1, with a tentative D call TRBD1 (5 bases). V was shortened by 4 bases and J by 3 bases, with 10 bases between the two germline ends. The length of the CDR3 is 13 residues. Germline V gene data show CDR1 as SGHRS and CDR2 as YFSETQ.

The chain has TRBV28 and TRBJ2-2, with 8 bases fitting TRBD2. The germline V gene has CDR1 MDHEN and CDR2 SYDVKM. Trimming removed 3 bases from V and 5 bases from J; junction bases left unmatched: 5. CDR3 size: 15 residues. This CDR3 reads CASSFTGGGTGELFF. The CDR3 DNA reads as TGTGCCAGCAGTTTTACGGGAGGGGGGACCGGGGAGCTGTTTTTT. The entire variable domain, with the rest obtained from reference TRBV28 and TRBJ2-2, is as follows: DVKVTQSSRYLVKRTGEKVFLECVQDMDHENMFWYRQDPGLGLRLIYFSYDVKMKEKGDIPEGYSVSREKKERFSLILESASTNQTSMYLCASSFTGGGTGELFFGEGSRLTVL.

The chain couples TRBV27 to TRBJ1-5, with 8 bases fitting TRBD1. Germline V lookup: CDR1 MNHEY, CDR2 SMNVEV (reference sequence). The V gene end was trimmed by 6 bases and the J gene end by 5 bases; junction bases not matched to a gene: 6. The CDR3 is 14 residues long. The CDR3 is CASRAQGAHQPQHF. CDR3 in DNA: TGTGCCAGCAGGGCGCAGGGGGCCCATCAGCCCCAGCATTTT.

The V and J genes are TRBV2 and TRBJ2-2; 9 bases fit TRBD2. The junction had 10 bases not matched to a gene; V was cut back by 3 bases and J by 5 bases. The CDR3 runs to 17 residues. Germline V gives CDR1 SNHLY, CDR2 FYNNEI. Here the CDR3 reads CASSEFSGRGYTGELFF. The DNA of the CDR3 is TGTGCCAGCAGTGAGTTTAGCGGGAGAGGTTATACCGGGGAGCTGTTTTTT.

The CDR3 sequence is CASSPDRLAVYNEQFF. DNA for the CDR3: TGCGCCAGCAGCCCCGATCGACTAGCGGTCTACAATGAGCAGTTCTTC. This sequence joins TRBV5-1 and TRBJ2-1, with TRBD2 identical over 9 bases. The CDR3 consists of 16 residues. Per germline, CDR1 SGHRS and CDR2 YFSETQ. J lost 3 bases, V lost 4 bases, and 8 bases had no gene match.

The chain employs TRBV6-1 and TRBJ1-5; possible D gene TRBD1, 6 bases. The CDR3 totals 15 residues. In germline, CDR1 is MNHNS, CDR2 SASEGT. Between the trimmed V and J ends, which lost 5 bases and 5 bases, there was a span of 16 bases. In DNA form, the CDR3 reads TGTGCCAGCAGTAGCCCGACAGGAGGTCATCAGCCCCAGCATTTT. The encoded protein is CASSSPTGGHQPQHF.

V usage is TRBV10-3 and J usage is TRBJ1-2; a weak D match, TRBD1 (5 bases). V lost 3 bases, J lost 7 bases, and 12 bases lay in between. This CDR3 contains 13 residues. From germline, CDR1 is ENHRY and CDR2 SYGVKD. The CDR3 sequence is CAISEEGPVGYTF. Written as DNA, the CDR3 is TGTGCCATCAGTGAAGAGGGGCCGGTTGGCTACACCTTC.

This rearrangement joins TRBV11-2 to TRBJ2-7; D tentatively reads TRBD1 or TRBD2 (5 bases each). Trimming took off 4 bases at V and 5 bases at J, with 18 bases between the two ends. Germline V gene data show CDR1 as SGHAT and CDR2 as FQNNGV. This CDR3 spans 15 amino acids. The CDR3 bases are TGTGCCAGCAGCTCACGCCGGGACCAAGCTAACGAGCAGTACTTC. Translated: CASSSRRDQANEQYF. Based on the CDR3 plus reference TRBV11-2 and TRBJ2-7, the full variable domain is EAGVAQSPRYKIIEKRQSVAFWCNPISGHATLYWYQQILGQGPKLLIQFQNNGVVDDSQLPKDRFSAERLKGVDSTLKIQPAKLEDSAVYLCASSSRRDQANEQYFGPGTRLTVT.

V gene TRBV11-2 combines with J gene TRBJ2-5; TRBD2 aligns across 9 bases. The assigned J gene may be wrong: the sequence end matches TRBJ2-7 better. Germline V gene sequence: CDR1 SGHAT, CDR2 FQNNGV. The CDR3 is 14 residues long. The CDR3 protein is CASSPWTSEYEQYF. DNA for the CDR3: TGTGCCAGCAGCCCGTGGACTAGCGAGTACGAGCAGTACTTC.

V is TRBV10-3 and J is TRBJ2-7, with 8 positions matching TRBD2. V lost 3 bases and J lost 0; bases outside the gene matches: 4. Germline CDR1 is ENHRY and CDR2 is SYGVKD. This CDR3 has 15 amino acids. The DNA of the CDR3 is TGTGCCATCAGTGACATGCGGGAGGACTCCTACGAGCAGTACTTC. Residues: CAISDMREDSYEQYF.

The chain joins TRBV27 to TRBJ2-3; possible D gene TRBD2, 6 bases. The V end lost 8 bases, the J end lost 0 bases, and 18 bases lay between the germline ends. This CDR3 comprises 16 residues. In germline, CDR1 is MNHEY, CDR2 SMNVEV (reference sequence). The CDR3 DNA reads as TGTGCCAGCCTAAGGGTAGCAGGAGGGAGCACAGATACGCAGTATTTT. Protein product: CASLRVAGGSTDTQYF.

This clone was picked up one time. The CDR3 region is CASSTPRGSASSYEQFF. The CDR3 DNA follows: TGTGCCAGTAGTACCCCCCGTGGTAGCGCTAGTTCTTATGAGCAGTTCTTC. The V and J genes are TRBV19 and TRBJ2-1, with D possibly matching TRBD2 (5 bases). The CDR3 is made up of 17 amino acids. The V end lost 4 bases, the J end lost 8 bases, and 24 bases lay between the germline ends. CDR1 is LNHDA and CDR2 is SQIVND in the germline V gene (reference sequence).

This chain uses TRBV9 with TRBJ1-2, with D perhaps matching TRBD1 (5 bases). Germline CDR1 SGDLS, CDR2 YYNGEE. The length of the CDR3 is 16 residues. V lost 0 bases and J 1 base, leaving 13 bases between the germline ends. CDR3 DNA sequence: TGTGCCAGCAGCGTAGAGCCTGGACACATTAACTATGGCTACACCTTC. This encodes CASSVEPGHINYGYTF. Looking up the rest from reference TRBV9 and TRBJ1-2 gives the full variable domain: DSGVTQTPKHLITATGQRVTLRCSPRSGDLSVYWYQQSLDQGLQFLIQYYNGEERAKGNILERFSAQQFPDLHSELNLSSLELGDSALYFCASSVEPGHINYGYTFGSGTRLTVV.

This sequence joins TRBV29-1 and TRBJ1-4, with 7 nucleotides matching TRBD1. The CDR3 consists of 13 residues. V lost 3 bases and J lost 6; bases outside the gene matches: 4. From germline, CDR1 is SQVTM and CDR2 ANQGSEA. CDR3 amino acids: CSVEVGGHEKLFF. CDR3 nucleotides: TGCAGCGTTGAGGTAGGGGGCCATGAAAAACTGTTTTTT.

The chain couples TRBV6-5 to TRBJ2-1, with D tentatively TRBD1 (6 bases). CDR1 is MNHEY and CDR2 is SVGAGI in the germline V gene. The CDR3 contains 13 residues. Trimming cost V 2 bases and J 9 bases, with 11 bases left between them. The CDR3 reads CASSYKGGLEQFF. CDR3 coding DNA: TGTGCCAGCAGTTACAAAGGGGGTCTTGAGCAGTTCTTC.